This TCR beta chain originates from a study of human T cells and chemical hapten exposure. About the research overall: Patients received weekly diphenylcyclopropenone doses to the scalp throughout the approximately 25-week study. There were per-sample TCR yield variations, arising mainly from small pooled library volume differences.

V shed 6 bases and J shed 5 bases, with 19 bases lying between them. There are 15 residues in the CDR3. Germline V gene sequence: CDR1 SNHLY, CDR2 FYNNEI. Whole-study findings and limits: The formation of large CDR3 similarity clusters by expanded TCRs significantly exceeded that of controls.

Sample time point: pre-sensitization, week 0. The treatment is: therapeutic diphenylcyclopropenone sensitization with weekly scalp DPC. Participating donors were patients with alopecia, aged 18 to 70 years, considered appropriate candidates for DPC. Points on this clonotype: The antigen is not known.

TCRdb re-analysed the RACE reads in MiXCR, keeping a single row per CDR3 protein. The sample has 150,000 to 200,000 distinct CDR3 sequences, roughly 30% seen once. The chain joins TRBV2 to TRBJ2-5; D is possibly TRBD1 (7 bases). The sample consisted of whole blood, taken in connection with sensitization to the hapten diphenylcyclopropenone (DPC). The TCR was taken from a woman aged 30 to 39 with alopecia areata. Some clones in this sample may be carry-over from other donors' samples. The chain's CDR3 is CASRTRGTAGETQYF. The CDR3 coding sequence is TGTGCCAGCAGAACCAGGGGGACTGCGGGGGAGACCCAGTACTTC. The full variable domain, in which reference TRBV2 and TRBJ2-5 provide the parts outside the CDR3, is EPEVTQTPSHQVTQMGQEVILRCVPISNHLYFYWYRQILGQKVEFLVSFYNNEISEKSEIFDDQFSVERPDGSNFTLKIRSTKLEDSAMYFCASRTRGTAGETQYFGPGTRLLVL.